Each of the 3 T cell receptor beta chains below was sequenced from the same sample in a study of blood T cell repertoires in COVID-19 (dated by TCRdb to 2020 to 2021). Libraries were constructed by the immunoSEQ multiplex PCR assay. Held by TCRdb, this immuneACCESS table contains in-frame sequences only and omits some clones. Under half of the omission traces to an unresolved V gene where checked; the cause of the rest is unknown. For this sample the table gives around 270,000 clones, of which roughly 88% were detected only once. Jointly, the top ten make up over 2.5% of the sample. The sequencing input was PBMCs or T cells enriched from blood (not recorded which). Receptors originate from a woman between 40 and 55 years old who had been exposed to COVID-19.

A note on this clone: One junction end does not reproduce the germline sequence, and a read error may be involved. This rearrangement joins TRBV5-1 to TRBJ2-2; TRBD1 agrees at 11 bases. The germline V gene encodes CDR1 SGHRS and CDR2 YFSETQ. This CDR3 is built from 15 residues. CDR3 region: CASSQDRGQGGELFF. In nucleotides, the CDR3 is TGTGCCAGCAGCCAGGACAGGGGGCAAGGCGGGGAGCTGTTTTTT.

This clone was recorded a few times. The chain recombines TRBV9 with TRBJ1-6; D gene uncertain. The CDR3 extends over 14 amino acids. Germline V gene data show CDR1 as SGDLS and CDR2 as YYNGEE. Trimming left V 0 bases short and J 2 bases short, with 3 bases between. The CDR3 DNA sequence: TGTGCCAGCAGCGTAGGGCCCTATAATTCACCCCTCCACTTT. This encodes CASSVGPYNSPLHF. Complete variable domain (other parts from reference TRBV9 and TRBJ1-6): DSGVTQTPKHLITATGQRVTLRCSPRSGDLSVYWYQQSLDQGLQFLIQYYNGEERAKGNILERFSAQQFPDLHSELNLSSLELGDSALYFCASSVGPYNSPLHFGNGTRLTVT.

The chain is built from TRBV6-2 or TRBV6-3 and TRBJ2-7, with D perhaps TRBD1 (5 bases). The CDR3 totals 14 residues. Germline V lookup: CDR1 MNHEY, CDR2 SVGEGT. V was pared by 6 bases and J by 3 bases, with 15 bases between. CDR3 in amino acids: CASSPGQGIYEQYF. For the CDR3, the DNA is TGTGCCAGCAGCCCCGGGCAGGGCATCTACGAGCAGTACTTC.